This TCR beta chain is drawn from a study of shared clonotypes between healthy human individuals (dated by TCRdb to the early 2020s). In terms of the full investigation: The cohort comprised two women and a few men aged 18 to 49 years. For each donor, CD4 naive and CD4 memory were each given three plates, CD8 naive was given two plates, and CD8 memory was given one plate. To estimate repertoire size and how much clonotype sharing occurs between individuals, the study deeply sequenced the blood TCR repertoires of five healthy adults. To increase sequencing depth and limit assay-specific biases, different laboratories used diverse techniques to prepare libraries and sequence TCR repertoires. Between about 0.94 and 8.9 billion PBMCs per donor were obtained by leukapheresis.

What the research found in general, with its limitations: Sampling was restricted to blood, and TCR repertoires in tissues likely differ from the TCR repertoires found in blood. Estimated clonotype richness was generally larger for naive than for memory subsets. Even with the large sequencing depth, rarefaction of the sorted-subset datasets indicated that sequencing was incomplete. Sharing across a few donors was observed for approximately 4.6% of naive CD4, 3.5% of naive CD8, 2% to 2.5% of memory CD4, and about 0.39% of memory CD8 clonotypes. Clonotypes shared by all four sorted-subset donors showed higher generation probabilities than non-shared clonotypes. Pairwise subsampling led to the expectation that sequencing depth would affect the degree of clonotype sharing among donors. Because the study included only a small number of donors, the genetic and exposure-history diversity represented was limited.

The donors were healthy, HIV-negative adults who had no recently reported acute infections or vaccinations. All donors were Caucasian adults living in Nashville, Tennessee, USA. CD8 memory samples were composed of magnetically selected CD45RO+ cells combined with CCR7-negative CD45RA+ effector memory (TemRA) cells. Blood was collected by leukapheresis, and PBMCs were isolated by Ficoll-Histopaque density gradient centrifugation and then cryopreserved in liquid nitrogen vapor phase. Analytical flow cytometry was used to check the purity and quantity of every magnetically sorted T cell population. From each sorted fraction, genomic DNA was isolated and quantified by UV absorbance on a Nanodrop 2000c. Points on this clone: The antigen it recognizes is unknown. The input lacks base qualities; no much larger clone sits a single base away.

Using the deep immunoSEQ assay, TCR CDR3 regions were amplified from genomic DNA by multiplex PCR. Genomic DNA extracted from each cell subset was distributed evenly over all wells of several immunoSEQ 96-well plates, and each plate served as one replicate. For sorted subsets, around 200 ng genomic DNA, equal to tens of thousands of T cell genomes, was loaded into each replicate PCR. Purified libraries were measured with a Qubit 3.0 fluorometer, size-checked on a Bioanalyzer 2100, and measured again with the KAPA Library Quantification kit. Every immunoSEQ 96-well plate was sequenced on a separate single-read 150-cycle Illumina NextSeq 550 flow cell. Turning to the authors' computational methods: Because the immunoSEQ output held only junctional sequences and lacked quality scores, the filtering could not match the filtering applied to full-length reads. Sequences were annotated with PyIR, a Python wrapper for IgBLAST v1.9, using IMGT germline references to assign V/J genes and CDR3. Reads were removed for weak V/J assignments (E-value above 1e-6), missing CDR3, stop codons, out-of-frame junctions, or ambiguous translated residues. V3J clonotypes were defined as sequences sharing the same inferred V gene, J gene, and CDR3 amino acid sequence. To compute the percentage overlap between repertoires, the number of shared unique clonotypes was divided by the size of the smaller repertoire. Three approaches were used to assess repertoire richness: RTK rarefaction, the Chao1 estimator, and Recon v2.1 estimates of unobserved clonotypes. Generation probabilities for all TCRbeta clonotypes obtained by the gDNA method from four donors were computed using OLGA. TCRdb re-hosts the immuneACCESS table, in-frame sequences only. Its copies lack some clones; in the studies checked, an unresolved V gene accounts for under half of them, and the cause for the rest is not known. The D gene and trimming were derived from the DNA, and the V and J assignments and clone size from that table. This sample comprises 650,000 to 700,000 clones, 90% of them detected only once. The ten largest clones capture 34% of the sample.

Trimming accounts for 4 bases at V and 4 bases at J, while the number of junction bases matched to no gene is 10. The CDR3 contains 17 residues, cysteine and phenylalanine counted. Of all the DNA, just the CDR3 is kept, 51 bases in frame from base 1. CDR1 and CDR2, per the germline V gene (reference sequence), are LNHDA and SQIVND. Sample: memory CD8+ T cells from PBMCs. The cell subset or site label on this specimen signifies: CD45RO+ cells pooled with CCR7-negative TemRA cells. This clonotype originated in a man aged 18 to 29 in good health. Some clones in this sample may be carry-over from other donors' samples. The chain is encoded by TRBV19 joined to TRBJ2-2, with TRBD2 matching 9 junction bases. The CDR3 reads CASSNSLAGTSTGELFF. The DNA is as follows: TGTGCCAGTAGTAACTCTCTAGCGGGAACGAGCACCGGGGAGCTGTTTTTT.